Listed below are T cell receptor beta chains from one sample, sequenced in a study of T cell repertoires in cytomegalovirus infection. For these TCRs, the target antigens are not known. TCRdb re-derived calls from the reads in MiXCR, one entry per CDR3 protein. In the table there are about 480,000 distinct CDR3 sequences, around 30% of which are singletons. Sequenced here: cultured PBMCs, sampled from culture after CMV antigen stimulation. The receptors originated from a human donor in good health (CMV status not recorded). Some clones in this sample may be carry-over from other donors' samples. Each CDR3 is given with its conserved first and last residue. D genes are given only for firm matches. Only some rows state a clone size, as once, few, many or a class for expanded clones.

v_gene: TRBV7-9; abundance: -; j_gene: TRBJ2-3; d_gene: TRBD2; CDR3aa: CASSPPVRGGNTDTQYF; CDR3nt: TGTGCCAGCAGCCCCCCTGTCCGGGGGGGTAACACAGATACGCAGTATTTT
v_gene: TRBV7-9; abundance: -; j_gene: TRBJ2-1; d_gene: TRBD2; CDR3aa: CASSLMGTSAVEQFF; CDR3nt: TGTGCCAGCAGCCTAATGGGGACTAGCGCGGTGGAGCAGTTCTTC
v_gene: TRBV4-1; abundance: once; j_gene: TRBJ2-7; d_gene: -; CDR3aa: CASSLHGTTYEQYF; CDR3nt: TGCGCCAGCAGCCTGCACGGGACGACCTACGAGCAGTACTTC
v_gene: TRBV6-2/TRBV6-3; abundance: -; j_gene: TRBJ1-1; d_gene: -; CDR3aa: CATLRYPTEAFF; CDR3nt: TGTGCCACCCTAAGATACCCCACTGAAGCTTTCTTT
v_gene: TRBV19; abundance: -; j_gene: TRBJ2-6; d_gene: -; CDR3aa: CASNPDGFSGANVLTF; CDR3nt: TGTGCCAGTAATCCCGACGGGTTCTCTGGGGCCAACGTCCTGACTTTC
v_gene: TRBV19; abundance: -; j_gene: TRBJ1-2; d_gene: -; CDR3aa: CASTSRQINYGYTF; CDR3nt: TGTGCCAGTACCTCGCGACAGATTAACTATGGCTACACCTTC
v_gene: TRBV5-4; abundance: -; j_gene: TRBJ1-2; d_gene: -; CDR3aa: CASSLSQGRDGYTF; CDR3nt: TGTGCCAGCAGCTTGTCCCAGGGTAGGGATGGCTACACCTTC
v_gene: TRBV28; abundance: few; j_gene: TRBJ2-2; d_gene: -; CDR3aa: CASSAFAGELFF; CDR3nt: TGTGCCAGCAGTGCTTTCGCCGGGGAGCTGTTTTTT
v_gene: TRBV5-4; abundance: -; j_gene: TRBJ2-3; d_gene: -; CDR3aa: CASSPTTLPDTQYF; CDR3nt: TGTGCCAGCAGCCCCACTACCCTTCCAGATACGCAGTATTTT
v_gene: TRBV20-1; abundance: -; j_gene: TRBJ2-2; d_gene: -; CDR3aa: CSARGVTGELFF; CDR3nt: TGCAGTGCTAGAGGGGTTACCGGGGAGCTGTTTTTT
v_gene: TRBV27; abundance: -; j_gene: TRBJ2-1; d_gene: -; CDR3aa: CASSSPPLDTEQFF; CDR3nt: TGTGCCAGCAGTTCCCCCCCACTAGATACTGAGCAGTTCTTC